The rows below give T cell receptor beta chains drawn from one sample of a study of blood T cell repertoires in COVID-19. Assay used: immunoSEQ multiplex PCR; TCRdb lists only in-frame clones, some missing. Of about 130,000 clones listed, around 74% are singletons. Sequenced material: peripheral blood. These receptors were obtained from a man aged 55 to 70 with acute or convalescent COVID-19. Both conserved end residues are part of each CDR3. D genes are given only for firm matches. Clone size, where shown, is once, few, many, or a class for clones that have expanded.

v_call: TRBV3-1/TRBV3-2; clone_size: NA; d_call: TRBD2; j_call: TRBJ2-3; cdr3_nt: TGTGCCAGCAGCCCCGGGACTAGCGGGGGGGCGCCGTCAGATACGCAGTATTTT; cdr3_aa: CASSPGTSGGAPSDTQYF
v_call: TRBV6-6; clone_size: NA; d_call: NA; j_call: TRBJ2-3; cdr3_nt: TGTGCCAGCAGTTCGAGCCTTACGCAGTATTTT; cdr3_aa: CASSSSLTQYF
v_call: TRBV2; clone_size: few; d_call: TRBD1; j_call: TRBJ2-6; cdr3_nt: TGTGCCAGCAGTGTTGTGGGACAGTCAAACTCTGGGGCCAACGTCCTGACTTTC; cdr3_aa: CASSVVGQSNSGANVLTF
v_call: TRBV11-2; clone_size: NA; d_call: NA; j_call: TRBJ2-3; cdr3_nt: TGTGCCAGCAGCCGTCGGGTAGGGAGTAGCACAGATACGCAGTATTTT; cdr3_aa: CASSRRVGSSTDTQYF
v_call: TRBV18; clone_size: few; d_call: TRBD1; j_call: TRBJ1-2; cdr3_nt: TGTGCCGGCCTCAGGGGGCTTTGGTATGGCTACACCTTC; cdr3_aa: CAGLRGLWYGYTF
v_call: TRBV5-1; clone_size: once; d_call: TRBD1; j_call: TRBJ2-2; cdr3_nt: TGCGCCAGCAGCTCGCGGCAGGGGGCGAACACCGGGGAGCTGTTTTTT; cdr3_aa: CASSSRQGANTGELFF
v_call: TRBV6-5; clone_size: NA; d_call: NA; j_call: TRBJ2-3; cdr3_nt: TGTGCCAGCAGGACGACTAGAGATACGCAGTATTTT; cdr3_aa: CASRTTRDTQYF
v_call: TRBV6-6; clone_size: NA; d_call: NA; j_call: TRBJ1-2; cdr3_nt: TGTGCCAGCAGTTACCCAGGACAGTTAAACTATGGCTACACCTTC; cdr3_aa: CASSYPGQLNYGYTF
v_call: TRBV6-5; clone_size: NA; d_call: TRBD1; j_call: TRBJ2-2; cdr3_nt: TGTGCCAGCAGTTCCCACGGGACAGGGAACACCGGGGAGCTGTTTTTT; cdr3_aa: CASSSHGTGNTGELFF
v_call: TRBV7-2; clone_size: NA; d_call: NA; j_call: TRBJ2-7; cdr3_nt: TGTGCCAGCAGCTTAGCCCCGGGGGGAGGCAGGGGGCCCCGACTATCCGTAAACGAGCAGTACTTC; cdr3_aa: CASSLAPGGGRGPRLSVNEQYF
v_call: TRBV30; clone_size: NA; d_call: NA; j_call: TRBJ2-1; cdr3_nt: TGTGCCTGGAGTGTACAATGGGCTGAGCAGTTCTTC; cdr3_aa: CAWSVQWAEQFF
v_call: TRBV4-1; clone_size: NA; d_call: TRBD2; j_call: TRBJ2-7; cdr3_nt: TGCGCCAGCAGCCCAGGACTAGCGGGAGGGAATCTTCTCTACGAGCAGTACTTC; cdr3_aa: CASSPGLAGGNLLYEQYF
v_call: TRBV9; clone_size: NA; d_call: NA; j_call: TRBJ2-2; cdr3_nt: TGTGCCAGCAGCGTAGAAGAACTCACCGGGGAGCTGTTTTTT; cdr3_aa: CASSVEELTGELFF
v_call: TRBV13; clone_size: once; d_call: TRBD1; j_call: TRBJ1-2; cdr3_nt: TGTGCCAGCAGTCGCGATAGGACAGGGGCTAATGGCTACACCTTC; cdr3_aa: CASSRDRTGANGYTF
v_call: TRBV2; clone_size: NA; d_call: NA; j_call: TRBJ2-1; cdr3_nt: TGTGCCAGCCTACTTGGGGGGAGTTGGCAGTTCTTC; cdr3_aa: CASLLGGSWQFF
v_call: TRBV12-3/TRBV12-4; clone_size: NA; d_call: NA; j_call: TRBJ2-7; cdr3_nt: TGTGCCAGCAGTTTTAACCGGGACATCGAGCAGTACTTC; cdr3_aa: CASSFNRDIEQYF
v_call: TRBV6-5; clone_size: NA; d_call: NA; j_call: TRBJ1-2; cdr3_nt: TGTGCCAGCAGTACCCGGAGTTCGGGCTACACCTTC; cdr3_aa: CASSTRSSGYTF
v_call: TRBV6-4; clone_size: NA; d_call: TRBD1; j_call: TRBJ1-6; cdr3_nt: TGTGCCAGCAGTGACTCGACAGGGGGAATCTTTAATTCACCCCTCCACTTT; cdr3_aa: CASSDSTGGIFNSPLHF
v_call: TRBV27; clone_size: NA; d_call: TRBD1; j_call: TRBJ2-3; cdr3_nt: TGTGCCAGCAGTTCTCGACAGGGTGGGGGCACAGATACGCAGTATTTT; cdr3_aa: CASSSRQGGGTDTQYF
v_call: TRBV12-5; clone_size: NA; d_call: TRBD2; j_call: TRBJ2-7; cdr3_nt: TGTGCTAGTGGTTTGAGTCGAGGCGGGAGTCCCGAGCAGTACTTC; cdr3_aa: CASGLSRGGSPEQYF
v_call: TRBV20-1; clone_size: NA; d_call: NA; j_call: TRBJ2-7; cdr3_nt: TGCAGTGCTAGTCGAGGGCCGAGCTCCTACGAGCAGTACTTC; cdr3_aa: CSASRGPSSYEQYF
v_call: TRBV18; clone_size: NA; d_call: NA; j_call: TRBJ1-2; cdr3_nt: TGTGCCAGCTCACCGCCTGCAGGGAACTATGGCTACACCTTC; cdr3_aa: CASSPPAGNYGYTF
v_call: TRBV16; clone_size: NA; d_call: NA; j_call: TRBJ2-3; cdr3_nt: TGTGCCAGCAGCCAATTTGGCGGGACCCGAACTAGCACAGATACGCAGTATTTT; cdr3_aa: CASSQFGGTRTSTDTQYF
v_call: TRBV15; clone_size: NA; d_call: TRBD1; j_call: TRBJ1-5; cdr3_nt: TGTGCCACCAGCCAGGGGACAGGGAAATTTTTTCAGCCCCAGCATTTT; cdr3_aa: CATSQGTGKFFQPQHF
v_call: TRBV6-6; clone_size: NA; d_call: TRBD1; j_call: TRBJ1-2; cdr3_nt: TGTGCCAGCAGTTACTCGCCAGAGACAGGGGGAATTGGCTACACCTTC; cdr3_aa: CASSYSPETGGIGYTF
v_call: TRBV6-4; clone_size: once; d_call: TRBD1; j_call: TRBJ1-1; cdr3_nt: TGTGCCAGCAGTGGAATCGTTAGGACAGGGGGCAAGGACACTGAAGCTTTCTTT; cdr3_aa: CASSGIVRTGGKDTEAFF
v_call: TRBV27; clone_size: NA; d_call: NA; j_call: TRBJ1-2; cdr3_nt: TGTGCCAGCAGTAAACCGGGTGGACTCTATGGCTACACCTTC; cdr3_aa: CASSKPGGLYGYTF
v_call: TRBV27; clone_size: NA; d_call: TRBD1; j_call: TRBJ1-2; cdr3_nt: TGTGCCAGCAGTTTAGGGACAGGCGGCTATGGCTACACCTTC; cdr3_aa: CASSLGTGGYGYTF
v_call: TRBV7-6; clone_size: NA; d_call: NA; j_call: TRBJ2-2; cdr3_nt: TGTGCCAGCAGCTTAGCACCGCGAGGGTCCGGGGAGCTGTTTTTT; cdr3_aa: CASSLAPRGSGELFF
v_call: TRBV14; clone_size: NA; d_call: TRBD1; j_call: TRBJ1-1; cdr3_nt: TGTGCCAGCAGCCAGACAGGGATCCCCACTGAAGCTTTCTTT; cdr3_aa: CASSQTGIPTEAFF
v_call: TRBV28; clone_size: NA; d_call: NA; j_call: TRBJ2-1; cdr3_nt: TGTGCCAGCAGTTACATATCTGGGGGGAGACAGCGAATTTACAATGAGCAGTTCTTC; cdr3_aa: CASSYISGGRQRIYNEQFF
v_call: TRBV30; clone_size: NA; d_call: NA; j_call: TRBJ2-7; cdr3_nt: TGTGCCTGGAGTGTTAATAGCGCTCGCGAGCAGTACTTC; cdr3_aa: CAWSVNSAREQYF
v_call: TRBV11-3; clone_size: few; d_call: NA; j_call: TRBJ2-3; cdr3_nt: TGTGCCAGCAGCCCGTCGAGGGTCCCCACAGATACGCAGTATTTT; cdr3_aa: CASSPSRVPTDTQYF
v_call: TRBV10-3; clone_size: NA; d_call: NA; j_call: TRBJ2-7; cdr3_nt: TGTGCCATCAGTGTGGGGGGAACTAGGGACGAGCAGTACTTC; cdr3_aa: CAISVGGTRDEQYF
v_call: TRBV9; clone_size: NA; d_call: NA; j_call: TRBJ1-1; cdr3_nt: TGTGCCAGCAGCGTGGGAGTGATCAATGAAGCTTTCTTT; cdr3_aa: CASSVGVINEAFF
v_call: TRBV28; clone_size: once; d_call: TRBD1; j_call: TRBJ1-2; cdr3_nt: TGTGCCAGCAGTTCCTCGGACAGGGGTTGGTATGGCTACACCTTC; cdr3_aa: CASSSSDRGWYGYTF
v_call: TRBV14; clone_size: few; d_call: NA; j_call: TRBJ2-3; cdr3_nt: TGTGCCAGCAGCTCGGACTTCACAGATACGCAGTATTTT; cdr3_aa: CASSSDFTDTQYF
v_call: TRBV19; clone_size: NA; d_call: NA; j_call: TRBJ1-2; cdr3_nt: TGTGCCAGTATCCCGACGGGAAACTATGGAACGGCCTTC; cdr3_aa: CASIPTGNYGTAF
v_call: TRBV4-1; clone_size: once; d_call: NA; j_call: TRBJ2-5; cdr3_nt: TGCGCCAGCAGCCAAGATCCAGGGGAAGAGACCCAGTACTTC; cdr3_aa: CASSQDPGEETQYF
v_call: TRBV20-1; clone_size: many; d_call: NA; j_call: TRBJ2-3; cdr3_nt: TGCAGTGCACCACGGGCAGATACGCAGTATTTT; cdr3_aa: CSAPRADTQYF
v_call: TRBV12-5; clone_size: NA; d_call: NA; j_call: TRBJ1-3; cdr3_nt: TGTGCTAGTGGTTTGGTAGAGACAGCAGGAAACACCATATATTTT; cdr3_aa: CASGLVETAGNTIYF
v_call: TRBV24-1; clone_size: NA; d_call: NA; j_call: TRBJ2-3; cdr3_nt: TGTGCCACCAGTGATCCAGGAGGGGCAGATACGCAGTATTTT; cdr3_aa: CATSDPGGADTQYF
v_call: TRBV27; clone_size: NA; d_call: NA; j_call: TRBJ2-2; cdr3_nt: TGTGCCAGCAGTCCAAGGAGCGGTGACACCGGGGAGCTGTTTTTT; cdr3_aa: CASSPRSGDTGELFF
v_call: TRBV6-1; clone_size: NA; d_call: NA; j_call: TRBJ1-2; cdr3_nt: TGTGCCAGCAGCCGGTCTAACTATGGCTACACCTTC; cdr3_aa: CASSRSNYGYTF
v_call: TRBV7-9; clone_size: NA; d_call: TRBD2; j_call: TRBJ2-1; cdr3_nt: TGTGCCAGCAGCTTCGGGGTCCGGGGGGGTAATTACAATGAGCAGTTCTTC; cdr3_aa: CASSFGVRGGNYNEQFF
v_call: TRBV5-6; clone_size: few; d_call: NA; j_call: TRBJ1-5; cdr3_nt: TGTGCCAGCAGCCCCTTTGGGGCTAGCAATCAGCCCCAGCATTTT; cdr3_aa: CASSPFGASNQPQHF
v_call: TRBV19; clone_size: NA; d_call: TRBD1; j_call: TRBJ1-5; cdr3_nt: TGTGCCAGTGGAGGACAGGGGGGAGGGCCCCAGCATTTT; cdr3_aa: CASGGQGGGPQHF
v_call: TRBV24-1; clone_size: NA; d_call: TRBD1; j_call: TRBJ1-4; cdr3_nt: TGTGCCACCGGGGGGACAGGGGGTAATGAAAAACTGTTTTTT; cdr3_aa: CATGGTGGNEKLFF
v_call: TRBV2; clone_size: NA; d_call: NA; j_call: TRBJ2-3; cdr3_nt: TGTGCCAGCAGTGAAGCCGTACATCCTAGCACAGATACGCAGTATTTT; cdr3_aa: CASSEAVHPSTDTQYF
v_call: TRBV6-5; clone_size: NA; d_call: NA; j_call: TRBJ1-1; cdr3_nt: TGTGCCAGCAGTTACGTTCCGGGGGGGACTGAAGCTTTCTTT; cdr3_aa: CASSYVPGGTEAFF